The 20 T cell receptor beta chains listed next were all sequenced from one sample in a study of beta chain features in type 1 diabetes. These receptors have no identified antigens. Study-level points and caveats: Researchers report that Type 1 diabetes patients had moderately but significantly shorter TCRB CDR3s across all four CD4+ subsets.

Expressed TCRB transcripts were sequenced because the entire RNA isolate underwent reverse transcription. Here immunoSEQ multiplex PCR was the method, and the copy in TCRdb shows in-frame clones only, minus some. This table has 250,000 or so clones, approximately 15% appearing once. Sequenced material: naive CD4+ T cells from blood. These receptors came from a man under 40 with type 1 diabetes.

This clone has a handful of counts. The gene calls are TRBV13 and TRBJ1-5, with 7 positions matching TRBD1. The junction had 11 bases not matched to a gene; V was cut back by 2 bases and J by 10 bases. This CDR3 contains 15 residues. Germline values: CDR1 PRHDT, CDR2 FYEKMQ (reference sequence). The CDR3, as DNA: TGTGCCAGCAGCTTATCCAGACAGGGCGGGCGACCCCAGCATTTT. This codes for CASSLSRQGGRPQHF.

This CDR3 reads CAWTLGGEQPQHF. CDR3 DNA sequence: TGTGCCTGGACCCTGGGGGGGGAGCAGCCCCAGCATTTT. The genes are TRBV30 and TRBJ1-5; possible D gene TRBD1, 5 bases. Germline loops: CDR1 GTSNPN, CDR2 SVGIG (reference sequence). Deletions cut 4 bases from V and 7 bases from J, with 14 bases between. CDR3 length equals 13 residues.

This chain links TRBV9 with TRBJ2-1, with 9 bases fitting TRBD2. The CDR3 sequence is 18 residues long. Germline V gives CDR1 SGDLS, CDR2 YYNGEE. Losses at the gene ends were 2 bases for V and 0 bases for J; bases not matched to a gene: 9. CDR3 amino acids: CASSVRLAGSGSYNEQFF. The CDR3, as DNA: TGTGCCAGCAGCGTGCGGCTAGCGGGGTCTGGCTCCTACAATGAGCAGTTCTTC.

This sequence joins TRBV30 and TRBJ2-7; tentative D call: TRBD2 (6 bases). Looked up from germline, CDR1 is GTSNPN and CDR2 is SVGIG (reference sequence). V was cut by 2 bases and J by 0 bases, with 14 bases left in between. The CDR3 spans 15 residues. The CDR3 nucleotides read TGTGCCTGGAGTCTCGGCGGGGCCCTCTCCTACGAGCAGTACTTC. This gives the protein CAWSLGGALSYEQYF.

The rearrangement uses TRBV9 and TRBJ2-2, with TRBD2 matching over 8 bases. Trimming cost V 6 bases and J 0 bases; bases outside gene matches: 4. Germline values: CDR1 SGDLS, CDR2 YYNGEE. This CDR3 is built from 15 residues. In DNA form, the CDR3 reads TGTGCCAGCACCCGGGGGGGGGCGAACACCGGGGAGCTGTTTTTT. It translates to CASTRGGANTGELFF.

This clone occurred a few times. The CDR3 region has the DNA TGTGCCAGCAGCTTAGGGCAGATCCGCACAGATACGCAGTATTTT. Protein: CASSLGQIRTDTQYF. V and J are TRBV7-2 and TRBJ2-3, with D unclear. Germline V gene data show CDR1 as SGHTA and CDR2 as FQGNSA. V was shortened by 1 base and J by 1 base, with 9 bases between the two germline ends. The CDR3 spans 15 residues.

The J gene is TRBJ2-1, the V gene TRBV27; 7 positions agree with TRBD2. The CDR3 extends over 15 amino acids. Trimming removed 5 bases from V and 2 bases from J; junction bases left unmatched: 6. CDR1 is MNHEY and CDR2 is SMNVEV in the germline V gene (reference sequence). The CDR3 region has the DNA TGTGCCAGCAGTCCAGGACTAGAGACCTACAATGAGCAGTTCTTC. The encoded protein is CASSPGLETYNEQFF.

This clone was observed a few times. V usage is TRBV7-2 and J usage is TRBJ1-2; TRBD1 might be the D (6 bases). The length of the CDR3 is 15 residues. Germline V gene lookup returns CDR1 SGHTA and CDR2 FQGNSA. Between the trimmed V and J ends, which lost 1 base and 4 bases, there was a span of 13 bases. The DNA for the CDR3 is TGTGCCAGCAGCTTAGACCTGACAGGACCCTATGGCTACACCTTC. Amino acid sequence: CASSLDLTGPYGYTF. Using reference TRBV7-2 and TRBJ1-2 for the parts outside the CDR3, the full variable domain is GAGVSQSPSNKVTEKGKDVELRCDPISGHTALYWYRQSLGQGLEFLIYFQGNSAPDKSGLPSDRFSAERTGGSVSTLTIQRTQQEDSAVYLCASSLDLTGPYGYTFGSGTRLTVV.

A few counts support this clone. The chain employs TRBV9 and TRBJ2-4; D might be TRBD1 (5 bases). This CDR3 spans 13 amino acids. Trimming removed 5 bases from V and 8 bases from J, with 14 bases in between. Germline V gene data show CDR1 as SGDLS and CDR2 as YYNGEE. This chain's CDR3 is CASSSQGSDIQYF. The DNA of the CDR3 is TGTGCCAGCAGTTCTCAGGGTTCGGACATTCAGTACTTC. Full variable domain (outside the CDR3, taken from reference TRBV9 and TRBJ2-4): DSGVTQTPKHLITATGQRVTLRCSPRSGDLSVYWYQQSLDQGLQFLIQYYNGEERAKGNILERFSAQQFPDLHSELNLSSLELGDSALYFCASSSQGSDIQYFGAGTRLSVL.

In its sample, this clone was seen a few times. This chain uses TRBV7-9 with TRBJ1-1, with 8 positions matching TRBD1. CDR3 length equals 14 residues. Looked up from germline, CDR1 is SEHNR and CDR2 is FQNEAQ (reference sequence). Trimming at V came to 5 bases and at J to 4 bases, leaving 6 bases not matched to a gene. The CDR3 DNA reads as TGTGCCAGCAGCAAGGGACAGGAGGGCACTGAAGCTTTCTTT. Translating it yields CASSKGQEGTEAFF.

The rearrangement joins TRBV4-2 to TRBJ2-7, with D perhaps matching TRBD2 (5 bases). V was cut by 1 base and J by 4 bases, with 5 bases left in between. The CDR3 extends over 12 amino acids. The germline V gene encodes CDR1 LGHNA and CDR2 YNFKEQ. The CDR3 region has the DNA TGTGCCAGCAGCCAAGCGGGGTACGAGCAGTACTTC. Its protein is CASSQAGYEQYF.

This clone was seen a handful of times. This chain uses TRBV5-4 with TRBJ2-3; 11 bases match TRBD2. Per the germline V gene, CDR1 is SGHNT and CDR2 is YYREEE (reference sequence). The CDR3 runs to 16 residues. Unmatched junction bases numbered 4, after V lost 0 bases and J lost 4 bases. In nucleotides, the CDR3 is TGTGCCAGCAGCTTGGAGTTAGCGGGAGGGGCAGATACGCAGTATTTT. Residues: CASSLELAGGADTQYF. Based on the CDR3 plus reference TRBV5-4 and TRBJ2-3, the full variable domain is ETGVTQSPTHLIKTRGQQVTLRCSSQSGHNTVSWYQQALGQGPQFIFQYYREEENGRGNFPPRFSGLQFPNYSSELNVNALELDDSALYLCASSLELAGGADTQYFGPGTRLTVL.

This chain joins TRBV4-2 and TRBJ2-2; no clear D gene. Trimming took off 0 bases at V and 8 bases at J, with 7 bases between the two ends. The CDR3 contains 13 residues. Germline lookup yields CDR1 LGHNA and CDR2 YNFKEQ. The CDR3 DNA is TGTGCCAGCAGCCAAGATATGAGGGGGGAGCTGTTTTTT. Translation: CASSQDMRGELFF.

This clone was seen a handful of times. This sequence joins TRBV2 and TRBJ2-4; TRBD2 is a possible D gene (6 bases). Trimming took 6 bases from V and 0 from J, leaving 18 bases between them. This CDR3 has 17 residues. Germline V gene data show CDR1 as SNHLY and CDR2 as FYNNEI. CDR3 sequence (DNA): TGTGCCAGCAGGGGCTTCAGGAGGGAAGGAGCCAAAAACATTCAGTACTTC. Its translation: CASRGFRREGAKNIQYF.

J is TRBJ2-1 and V is TRBV5-1; D is unclear. Germline CDR1 and CDR2: SGHRS and YFSETQ. Trimming left V 0 bases short and J 5 bases short, with 9 bases between. There are 14 residues in the CDR3. Written as DNA, the CDR3 is TGCGCCAGCAGCTTGGCCAGGTACGACAATGAGCAGTTCTTC. It codes for CASSLARYDNEQFF.

DNA of the CDR3: TGTGCCAGCAGGACTTACAGGGGAGAGGACACTGAAGCTTTCTTT. This sequence encodes CASRTYRGEDTEAFF. The chain couples TRBV11-2 to TRBJ1-1, with 7 bases that match TRBD1. Trimming took 6 bases from V and 3 from J; bases not matched to a gene: 10. The germline V gene encodes CDR1 SGHAT and CDR2 FQNNGV. The CDR3 is 15 amino acids.

This clone was detected only a few times. The rearrangement uses TRBV4-1 and TRBJ2-1; the match to TRBD2 covers 15 bases. The CDR3 has 17 amino acids. The junction had 4 bases not matched to a gene; V was cut back by 4 bases and J by 3 bases. Germline V gene data show CDR1 as MGHRA and CDR2 as YSYEKL. The CDR3 nucleotides read TGCGCCAGCAGCCCCTGGACTAGCGGGGGGGGCTACAATGAGCAGTTCTTC. It encodes CASSPWTSGGGYNEQFF.

This clone was counted only a few times. The chain carries TRBV11-2 and TRBJ2-5; TRBD1 agrees at 10 bases. The germline V gene encodes CDR1 SGHAT and CDR2 FQNNGV. The length of the CDR3 is 16 residues. The J segment lost 7 bases and the V segment lost 2 bases, leaving 10 bases of the junction unmatched. In nucleotides, the CDR3 is TGTGCCAGCAGCTTATACGGGACAGGGGCTCATATGACCCAGTACTTC. Its protein product is CASSLYGTGAHMTQYF.

This clone was counted only a few times. V and J are TRBV5-4 and TRBJ2-3; 8 nucleotides match TRBD1. The CDR3 consists of 14 residues. V was pared by 5 bases and J by 1 base, with 3 bases of the junction left unmatched. Looked up from germline, CDR1 is SGHNT and CDR2 is YYREEE (reference sequence). For the CDR3, the DNA is TGTGCCAGCAGTCAGGACAGGGGCACAGATACGCAGTATTTT. The encoded protein is CASSQDRGTDTQYF.

The rearrangement links TRBV25-1 to TRBJ1-6, with 8 bases lining up with TRBD1. The CDR3 covers 13 residues. Per the germline V gene, CDR1 is MGHDK and CDR2 is SYGVNS. Trimming cost V 4 bases and J 10 bases; bases outside gene matches: 3. This CDR3 is CASSVGQGSPLHF. The CDR3 region has the DNA TGTGCCAGCAGTGTCGGACAGGGATCACCCCTCCACTTT.